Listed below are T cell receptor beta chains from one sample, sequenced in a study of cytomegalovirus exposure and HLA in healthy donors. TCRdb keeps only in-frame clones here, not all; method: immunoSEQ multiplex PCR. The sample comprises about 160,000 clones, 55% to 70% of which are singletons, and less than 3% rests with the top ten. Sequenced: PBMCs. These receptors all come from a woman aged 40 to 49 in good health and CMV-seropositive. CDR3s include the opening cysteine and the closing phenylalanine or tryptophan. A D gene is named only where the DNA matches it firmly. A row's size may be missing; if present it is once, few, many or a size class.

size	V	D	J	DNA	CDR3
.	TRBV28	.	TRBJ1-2	TGTGCCAGCACCAGAATCCGGGACAACTTCTATGGCTACACCTTC	CASTRIRDNFYGYTF
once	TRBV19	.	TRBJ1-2	TGTGCCAGTAGTATAGACTTTGGAGCCTATGGCTACACCTTC	CASSIDFGAYGYTF
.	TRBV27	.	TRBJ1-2	TGTGCCAGCAGTTCCTCCGGGTCCCCGGTAGACTATGGCTACACCTTC	CASSSSGSPVDYGYTF
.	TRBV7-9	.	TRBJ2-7	TGTGCCAGCAGCTTAGAGAGCCTATTCTACGAGCAGTACTTC	CASSLESLFYEQYF
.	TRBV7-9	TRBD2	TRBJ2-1	TGTGCCAGCAGCCCGGGACTAGCGGGAGCCGTCCTCTACAATGAGCAGTTCTTC	CASSPGLAGAVLYNEQFF
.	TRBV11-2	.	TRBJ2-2	TGTGCCAGCAGCTTAGTCCGCACCGGGGAGCTGTTTTTT	CASSLVRTGELFF
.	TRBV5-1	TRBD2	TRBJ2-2	TGCGCCAGCAGCTTCGGTACTAGCGGGGTTACCGGGGAGCTGTTTTTT	CASSFGTSGVTGELFF
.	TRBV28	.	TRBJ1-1	TGTGCCAGCAGTTTACTCACTCTGAGACAGCCGCTTTTGAACACTGAAGCTTTCTTT	CASSLLTLRQPLLNTEAFF
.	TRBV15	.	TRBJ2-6	TGTGCCACCAGCAGAGCGAGGGGGTGGGCTGGGGCCAACGTCCTGACTTTC	CATSRARGWAGANVLTF
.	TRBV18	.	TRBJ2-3	TGTGCCAGCTCAAGCCAGGGGCCCGATACGCAGTATTTT	CASSSQGPDTQYF
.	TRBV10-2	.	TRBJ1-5	TGCGCCAGCAGTGAGTCCGGTGGTAGCAATCAGCCCCAGCATTTT	CASSESGGSNQPQHF
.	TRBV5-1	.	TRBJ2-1	TGCGCCAGCAGCTTGGGAATGGCCTTCAATGAGCAGTTCTTC	CASSLGMAFNEQFF
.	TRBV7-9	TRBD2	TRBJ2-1	TGTTCCAGCAGCTTGCCCGTACGGTGGGGGGGAAGTGAGCAGTTCTTC	CSSSLPVRWGGSEQFF
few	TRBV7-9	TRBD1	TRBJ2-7	TGTGCCAGCAGCGGGTCGACAGGGGGTATCGAGCAGTACTTC	CASSGSTGGIEQYF
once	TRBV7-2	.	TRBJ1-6	TGTGCCAGCAGCTCCCAGGGTAACAATTCACCCCTCCACTTT	CASSSQGNNSPLHF
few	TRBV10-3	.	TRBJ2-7	TGTGCCATCAGGACGGGGACCTACGAGCAGTACTTC	CAIRTGTYEQYF
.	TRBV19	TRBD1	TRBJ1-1	TGTGCCAGTAGATGGGACAGGGGTGGCACTGAAGCTTTCTTT	CASRWDRGGTEAFF
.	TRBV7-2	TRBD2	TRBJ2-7	TGTGCCAGCAGCTTAGTCGGGGGGGCATTTAACGAGCAGTACTTC	CASSLVGGAFNEQYF